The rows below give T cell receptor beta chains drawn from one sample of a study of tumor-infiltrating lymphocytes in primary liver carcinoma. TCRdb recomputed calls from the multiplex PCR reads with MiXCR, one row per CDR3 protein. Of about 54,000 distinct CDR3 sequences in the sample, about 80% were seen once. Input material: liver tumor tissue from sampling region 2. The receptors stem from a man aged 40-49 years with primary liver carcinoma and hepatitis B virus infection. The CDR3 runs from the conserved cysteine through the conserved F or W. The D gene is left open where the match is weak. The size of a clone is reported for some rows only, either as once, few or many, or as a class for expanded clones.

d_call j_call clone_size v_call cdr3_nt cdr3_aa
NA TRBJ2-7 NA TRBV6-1 TGCGCCAACACCGAACTACCCTACGAGCAGTACTTC CANTELPYEQYF
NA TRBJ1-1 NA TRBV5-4 TGTGCCAGTAGCACTTTTCAGGGATTGAACACTGAAGCTTTCTTT CASSTFQGLNTEAFF
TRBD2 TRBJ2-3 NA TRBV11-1 TGTGCCAGCAGCAAGTGGCTAGCGGTTAGCATAGATACGCAGTATTTT CASSKWLAVSIDTQYF
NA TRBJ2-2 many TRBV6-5 TGTGCCAGATATATTTCCAGCGGATTAAACACCGGGGAGCTGTTTTTT CARYISSGLNTGELFF
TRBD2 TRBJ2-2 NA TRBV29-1 TGCAGCGTTGAAGACGCCGCGGGAGCCCCCGGGGAGTTACTTTTT CSVEDAAGAPGELLF
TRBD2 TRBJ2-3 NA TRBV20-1 TGCAGTGCTAGAGCTAGCGGGACCACAGATACGCAGTATTTT CSARASGTTDTQYF
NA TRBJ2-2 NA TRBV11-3 TGTGCAAGCAGCCCCCGCCGGGGAGTCCTTCCCGGTGAGCTGTTTTTT CASSPRRGVLPGELFF
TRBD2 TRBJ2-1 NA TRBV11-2 TGTGCCGACAGCTCGCGCCCCAGCGGGAGGATCTATGAGCAGTTATTC CADSSRPSGRIYEQLF
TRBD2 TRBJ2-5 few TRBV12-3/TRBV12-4 TGTGCCAGCAGCTCTCGACTAGCGGGAGTACCGGGGGGGACCCAGTACTTC CASSSRLAGVPGGTQYF
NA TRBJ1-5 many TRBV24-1 TGTGCCACCAGTGATTTCGACCAGCCCCAGCATTTT CATSDFDQPQHF
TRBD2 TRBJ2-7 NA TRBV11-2 TGTGCCAGCAGCTTATCCGTTGGACAAGCGGGAGGGGGGCACGAGCTGTACTTC CASSLSVGQAGGGHELYF
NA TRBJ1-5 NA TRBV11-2 TGCGCCAATGGCACCGGAGTGTTTCCCGAGCCCCAGCATTTT CANGTGVFPEPQHF
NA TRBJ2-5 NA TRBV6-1 TGTGCCAGCAGGAGACACCTCCGAGAAACCCAATACTTC CASRRHLRETQYF
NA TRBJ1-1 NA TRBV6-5 TGTGCCAGCAGTAATCAGGGAGTGGGGACTGAAGCTTTCTTT CASSNQGVGTEAFF
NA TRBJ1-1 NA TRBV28 TGTGCCAGTATTACGGGTCACACTGATGCTTTCTTT CASITGHTDAFF
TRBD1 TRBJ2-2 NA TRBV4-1 TGCGCCAGCAGCCGGGGACAGGGGAGCGCCGGGAAGCTGTTTTTT CASSRGQGSAGKLFF
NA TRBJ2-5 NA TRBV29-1 TGCAACGTTGAGGGACCTAACAAAGAGACCCAATACTTC CNVEGPNKETQYF
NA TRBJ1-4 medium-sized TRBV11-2 TGTGCCAGCAGCTTAGGGCAGGGTGATGGCGAAAAACTGTTTTTT CASSLGQGDGEKLFF
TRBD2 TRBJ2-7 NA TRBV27 TGTGCCAGCAGTTCGGGACTAGCGGGAGCTACCGAGCAGTACTTC CASSSGLAGATEQYF
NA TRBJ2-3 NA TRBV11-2 TGTGTCAGCAGCCCCGATGACCCCCTGCTGATAGCGAGAAGCACAGATACACAGTATTTT CVSSPDDPLLIARSTDTQYF
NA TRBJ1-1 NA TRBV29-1 TGCAGTGCTGGGAAGGGGAGCACTGAAGCTTTCTTT CSAGKGSTEAFF
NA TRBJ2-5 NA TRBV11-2 TGTGCCAGCTGCTTGGGGAGTAGCGGCCCGAGGGAGACCCAGTACTTC CASCLGSSGPRETQYF
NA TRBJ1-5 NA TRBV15 TGTGCCACCAGCAGGATGATCAATCAGCCCCAGCATTTT CATSRMINQPQHF
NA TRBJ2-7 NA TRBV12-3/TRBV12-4 TGTGGTAGCACCCGACGGGAATACAACGAGCAGTACTTC CGSTRREYNEQYF
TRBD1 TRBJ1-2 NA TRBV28 TGTGCCAGGAGTTCCGTGACAGGGGATAAGGGCTATGGCTACACCTTC CARSSVTGDKGYGYTF
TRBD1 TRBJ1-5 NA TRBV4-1 TGCGCCAGCTGCCAAGTTAGGGGGCAGCCCAAGCATTTT CASCQVRGQPKHF
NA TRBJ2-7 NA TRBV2 TGTGCCAGCAGTGAACCCAGGGGTGGGTACGAGCAGTACTTC CASSEPRGGYEQYF
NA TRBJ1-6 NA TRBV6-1 TGTGCCAGCAGTGAACTCTGGGCAGGCTTAGATTCACCACACCACTTT CASSELWAGLDSPHHF
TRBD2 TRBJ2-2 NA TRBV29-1 TGTAGCCTTCTAGCGGGAGGGCCCGCTGCGTACACCGGGGAGCTGTTTTTT CSLLAGGPAAYTGELFF
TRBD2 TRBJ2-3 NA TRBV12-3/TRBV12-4 TGTGCCAGCACTTCGGGACTAGTGGGAGGAGTAGATACGCAGTATTTT CASTSGLVGGVDTQYF
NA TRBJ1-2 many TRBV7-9 TGTGCCAGCGCGGATGAATCTACTAACTATGGCTACACCTTC CASADESTNYGYTF
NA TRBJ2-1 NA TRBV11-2 TGTGCCAGCTTAAATGATGCCTATGAGCAGTTCTTC CASLNDAYEQFF
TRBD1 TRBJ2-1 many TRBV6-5 TGTGCCAGCAGTTCGGGGACAGCCAGGAAGCAGTTCTTC CASSSGTARKQFF
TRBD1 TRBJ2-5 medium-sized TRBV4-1 TGCGCCAGCAGCCAAGCGGGACAGCGATTCCAAGAGACCCAGTACTTC CASSQAGQRFQETQYF
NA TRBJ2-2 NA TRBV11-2 TGTGCCAGCAGCTTAGTGGTGCTAACGGGAGCCGGGGAGCTGTTATTT CASSLVVLTGAGELLF
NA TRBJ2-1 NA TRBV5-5 TGTGCCAACAGTTTGGGTCCCAGGGGGCAGTTCTTC CANSLGPRGQFF
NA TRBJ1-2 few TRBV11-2 TGTGCAAGCAGGTTAGAGGGGAATTATAGCTACACCTTC CASRLEGNYSYTF
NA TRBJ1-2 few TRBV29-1 TGCAGCGCTGCCCAGACAGTAGATGGCTACACCTTT CSAAQTVDGYTF
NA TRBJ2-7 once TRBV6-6 TGTGCCAACACTGACGGAGTAGCCGACGAGCAGTACTTC CANTDGVADEQYF
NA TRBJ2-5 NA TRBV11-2 TGTGCCAGCAGCGAAGGGGGGGGAGAGACCCAGTACTTC CASSEGGGETQYF
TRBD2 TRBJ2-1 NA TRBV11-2 TGTGCCAGCAACTTGGATATCAGACTAGCCATGGGTGAGCACTTCTTC CASNLDIRLAMGEHFF
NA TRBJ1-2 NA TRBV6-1 TGTGCCGGCAGTGAAAAGGAGAACTATGGCTACACCTTT CAGSEKENYGYTF
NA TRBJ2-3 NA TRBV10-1 TGCGCCAGTGCTCCCGGAGGGGCCTCTGTAGACACGCAGTATTTT CASAPGGASVDTQYF
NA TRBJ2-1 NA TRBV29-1 TGCAGCGCTTCACAGGTCTACGATGAGCAGTTCTTC CSASQVYDEQFF
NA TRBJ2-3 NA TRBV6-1 TGTGCCAGCACCTACGGGACCCCCACAGATACGCAGTATTTT CASTYGTPTDTQYF
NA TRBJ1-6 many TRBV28 TGTGCCAGCAGTTTAGGGCAGGGATACAGATCACCTCTCCACTTT CASSLGQGYRSPLHF
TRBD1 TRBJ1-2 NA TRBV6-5 TGTGCCACTTCGCACAGGGGAAAACACTATGGCTACACCTTC CATSHRGKHYGYTF
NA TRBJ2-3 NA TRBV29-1 TGCAGCGTTGTCGGGTCAGTAGATACGCAGTATTTT CSVVGSVDTQYF
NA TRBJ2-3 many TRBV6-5 TGTGCCAGCAGTTACTCGGGCGGGACTGGAGATACGCAGTATTTT CASSYSGGTGDTQYF
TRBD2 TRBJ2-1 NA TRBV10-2 TGCGCCAGCAGTGGTAAGTGGGAGGGCCTAGATGAACAGTTCTTC CASSGKWEGLDEQFF
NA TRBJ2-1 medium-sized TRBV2 TGTGCCAGCAGTCTCCGGGAGTGGGACAATGAGCAGTTCTTC CASSLREWDNEQFF
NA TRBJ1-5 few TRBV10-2 TGCGCCAGCAATGACTCCGACTCTGGTCAGCCCCAGCATTTT CASNDSDSGQPQHF
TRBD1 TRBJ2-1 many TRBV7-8 TGTGCCAGCAGCAGAAGGGACAGGGCATCCTACAATGAGCAGTTCTTC CASSRRDRASYNEQFF
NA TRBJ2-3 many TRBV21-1 TGTGCCAGCAGCCCAGGACTGCTCACAGATACGCAGTATTTT CASSPGLLTDTQYF